A single sample is the source of the 25 T cell receptor beta chains below, sequenced in a study of T-cell reconstitution after alpha-beta-depleted transplantation in children. Unique molecular identifiers were incorporated into the prepared TCRbeta library. A single record per CDR3 protein comes from TCRdb applying MiXCR to the PCR reads. The table includes some 830,000 distinct CDR3 sequences, roughly 15% detected once. The specimen was PBMCs, mostly from graft donor cells, collected 360 days after TCRalphabeta/CD19-depleted stem cell transplant. The receptor source for this set is a male patient younger than 18 who had a stem cell transplant for acute lymphoblastic leukemia, so the T cells may come from the graft donor.

This clonotype came up a few times. This chain links TRBV27 with TRBJ1-1, with D possibly TRBD1 on 5 matching bases. The CDR3 contains 13 residues. Germline V lookup: CDR1 MNHEY, CDR2 SMNVEV (reference sequence). Between the trimmed V and J ends, which lost 7 bases and 1 base, there was a span of 10 bases. The CDR3 reads CASNLRGNTEAFF. The CDR3 DNA sequence: TGTGCCAGCAACCTAAGGGGGAACACTGAAGCTTTCTTT.

The chain is built from TRBV4-1 and TRBJ2-7; tentatively, D is TRBD1 or TRBD2 (6 bases each). The CDR3 extends over 16 amino acids. From germline, CDR1 is MGHRA and CDR2 YSYEKL. V was shortened by 2 bases and J by 3 bases, with 17 bases between the two germline ends. CDR3 sequence (DNA): TGCGCCAGCAGCCAACCGGGGGCTAGCGAGTTCTACGAGCAGTACTTC. Translated: CASSQPGASEFYEQYF.

This chain connects TRBV20-1 to TRBJ2-4; TRBD2 matches 12 bases. CDR1 is DFQATT and CDR2 is SNEGSKA in the germline V gene (reference sequence). This CDR3 is built from 13 residues. Written as DNA, the CDR3 is TGCAGGGCGACTAGCGGGAGTGTCGACATTCAGTACTTC. This encodes CRATSGSVDIQYF.

This clonotype has only a few counts. V is TRBV7-8 and J is TRBJ2-2; possibly TRBD1 for D (6 bases). Deletions cut 1 base from V and 1 base from J, with 13 bases between. Germline V gene lookup returns CDR1 SGHVS and CDR2 FQNEAQ. The length of the CDR3 is 17 residues. CDR3 DNA: TGTGCCAGCAGCTTAGAGCCCAGGGGCGGGAACACCGGGGAGCTGTTTTTT. Protein product: CASSLEPRGGNTGELFF.

This clonotype turned up a few times. The J gene is TRBJ1-2, the V gene TRBV9; no clear D. V was pared by 2 bases and J by 3 bases, with 8 bases between. There are 13 residues in the CDR3. Germline values: CDR1 SGDLS, CDR2 YYNGEE. CDR3 sequence (DNA): TGTGCCAGCAGCGTGACACCTTACTATGGCTACACCTTC. Its translation is CASSVTPYYGYTF. The whole variable domain, filled in from reference TRBV9 and TRBJ1-2, reads DSGVTQTPKHLITATGQRVTLRCSPRSGDLSVYWYQQSLDQGLQFLIQYYNGEERAKGNILERFSAQQFPDLHSELNLSSLELGDSALYFCASSVTPYYGYTFGSGTRLTVV.

The table lists this clonotype with a few counts. This rearrangement joins TRBV12-3 or TRBV12-4 to TRBJ2-1; 8 bases match TRBD1. The CDR3 spans 16 residues. Trimming removed 6 bases from V and 3 bases from J; junction bases left unmatched: 10. CDR3 sequence: CASRSGTGHGYNEQFF. The CDR3 DNA sequence: TGTGCCAGCAGATCCGGGACAGGACACGGCTACAATGAGCAGTTCTTC.

In this sample, this clonotype turned up a few times. The chain combines TRBV9 with TRBJ2-1; 11 positions agree with TRBD2. This CDR3 is built from 17 residues. Germline V gene data show CDR1 as SGDLS and CDR2 as YYNGEE. V was pared by 4 bases and J by 6 bases, with 12 bases of the junction left unmatched. The CDR3 nucleotides are TGTGCCAGCAGCCCTCCCCCACCGGGACTAGCGGTCAATGAGCAGTTCTTC. Translation gives CASSPPPPGLAVNEQFF. The full variable domain, rest sourced from reference TRBV9 and TRBJ2-1, is DSGVTQTPKHLITATGQRVTLRCSPRSGDLSVYWYQQSLDQGLQFLIQYYNGEERAKGNILERFSAQQFPDLHSELNLSSLELGDSALYFCASSPPPPGLAVNEQFFGPGTRLTVL.

The chain couples TRBV20-1 to TRBJ2-7, with 14 bases matching TRBD2. The CDR3 covers 15 residues. V shed 5 bases and J 3 bases; nucleotides not matched to a gene: 6. Germline CDR1 and CDR2: DFQATT and SNEGSKA (reference sequence). CDR3 in DNA: TGCAGTGCTGAGAGTGGGACTAGCGGGAGCTACGAGCAGTACTTC. Translating gives CSAESGTSGSYEQYF.

The chain employs TRBV6-5 and TRBJ1-1; the D is unclear. Between the trimmed V and J ends, which lost 6 bases and 4 bases, there was a span of 15 bases. The CDR3 is 14 amino acids. Looked up from germline, CDR1 is MNHEY and CDR2 is SVGAGI. The CDR3 DNA follows: TGTGCCAGCAGCTCAGGATTTACGGGCACTGAAGCTTTCTTT. Amino acids: CASSSGFTGTEAFF.

This clonotype has only a few counts. The rearrangement links TRBV4-1 to TRBJ2-7; 13 bases fit TRBD2. The V and J ends lost 2 bases and 3 bases, in that order; junction bases with no gene match: 4. The CDR3 totals 16 residues. Germline V gives CDR1 MGHRA, CDR2 YSYEKL. The CDR3 DNA follows: TGCGCCAGCAGCCAAATTGGACTAGCGGGAGACTACGAGCAGTACTTC. It yields the protein CASSQIGLAGDYEQYF.

The V and J genes are TRBV9 and TRBJ2-1; D remains ambiguous. Germline loops: CDR1 SGDLS, CDR2 YYNGEE. The V gene lost 4 bases and the J gene lost 0 bases, with 23 bases spanning the gap. The CDR3 has 19 amino acids. As DNA, the CDR3 is TGTGCCAGCAGCCCCTTAGGGTTGGGTACACCCAGCTCCTACAATGAGCAGTTCTTC. Protein: CASSPLGLGTPSSYNEQFF. The variable domain in full, with the rest retrieved from reference TRBV9 and TRBJ2-1, is DSGVTQTPKHLITATGQRVTLRCSPRSGDLSVYWYQQSLDQGLQFLIQYYNGEERAKGNILERFSAQQFPDLHSELNLSSLELGDSALYFCASSPLGLGTPSSYNEQFFGPGTRLTVL.

The chain employs TRBV27 and TRBJ2-7; 8 positions match TRBD2. This CDR3 spans 15 amino acids. V lost 4 bases and J lost 1; bases outside the gene matches: 6. The germline CDR1 and CDR2 sequences are MNHEY and SMNVEV (reference sequence). CDR3 DNA: TGTGCCAGCAGTTCCCGCGGGACTAGGTCCTACGAGCAGTACTTC. Protein sequence: CASSSRGTRSYEQYF.

V gene TRBV11-2 combines with J gene TRBJ2-7; no clear D. The CDR3 loop spans 13 amino acids. Looked up from germline, CDR1 is SGHAT and CDR2 is FQNNGV. Deletions cut 5 bases from V and 4 bases from J, with 12 bases between. CDR3 nucleotide sequence: TGTGCCAGCAGCCGTAGACACTTATACGAGCAGTACTTC. Protein: CASSRRHLYEQYF.

The chain recombines TRBV20-1 with TRBJ2-4; possible D gene TRBD2, 5 bases. Trimming took off 6 bases at V and 1 base at J, with 10 bases between the two ends. The CDR3 runs to 13 residues. Germline V gene lookup returns CDR1 DFQATT and CDR2 SNEGSKA (reference sequence). In DNA, the CDR3 is TGCAGTGCCGAGGGCCCCGCCAAAAACATTCAGTACTTC. The encoded protein is CSAEGPAKNIQYF.

This clonotype was recorded at least ten times. The V and J genes are TRBV29-1 and TRBJ2-3; the match to TRBD1 covers 7 bases. Germline loops: CDR1 SQVTM, CDR2 ANQGSEA. V dropped 7 bases and J dropped 3; count of bases not matched to a gene: 7. The CDR3 contains 13 residues. In DNA, the CDR3 is TGCAGCGGGGAGACAGGGTTGACAGATACGCAGTATTTT. It translates to CSGETGLTDTQYF.

This chain uses TRBV20-1 with TRBJ2-3; maybe TRBD2 (6 bases). Germline V lookup: CDR1 DFQATT, CDR2 SNEGSKA (reference sequence). The CDR3 spans 16 residues. Trimming took 2 bases from V and 5 from J, leaving 20 bases between them. CDR3 residues: CSARRHGTWSGDTQYF. CDR3 in DNA: TGCAGTGCTAGACGCCATGGGACTTGGTCCGGAGATACGCAGTATTTT.

This clonotype was counted a few times. The V call is TRBV29-1, the J call TRBJ1-1; the D gene is possibly TRBD1 (6 bases). With 4 bases removed from V and 4 bases from J, the gap between germline ends came to 16 bases. Germline CDR1 is SQVTM and CDR2 is ANQGSEA. This CDR3 has 14 amino acids. The CDR3 reads CSVGRGVYGTEAFF. In DNA, the CDR3 is TGCAGCGTTGGAAGGGGGGTCTACGGCACTGAAGCTTTCTTT.

The chain employs TRBV28 and TRBJ1-2; 9 bases map to TRBD1. Losses at the gene ends were 5 bases for V and 4 bases for J; bases not matched to a gene: 8. This CDR3 has 15 amino acids. The germline CDR1 and CDR2 sequences are MDHEN and SYDVKM. The CDR3 region has the DNA TGTGCCAGCAGTCTCCGGGACAGGGTCGGCTATGGCTACACCTTC. Translated, it gives CASSLRDRVGYGYTF.

The chain combines TRBV7-9 with TRBJ2-1; D is unresolved. This CDR3 contains 17 residues. In germline, CDR1 is SEHNR, CDR2 FQNEAQ (reference sequence). Trimming stripped 1 base from V and 0 bases from J, with 13 bases between. DNA for the CDR3: TGTGCCAGCAGCTTAGAAGTTGGACCGGACTCCTACAATGAGCAGTTCTTC. It yields the protein CASSLEVGPDSYNEQFF.

The rearrangement joins TRBV11-2 to TRBJ2-1, with D hard to call. Deletions cut 5 bases from V and 9 bases from J, with 11 bases between. CDR3 length equals 12 residues. Germline assignment: CDR1 SGHAT and CDR2 FQNNGV. CDR3 residues: CASSPVLGEQFF. CDR3 nucleotides: TGTGCCAGCAGCCCCGTACTCGGTGAGCAGTTCTTC.

This clonotype was picked up a small number of times. V gene TRBV7-8 combines with J gene TRBJ2-1; TRBD2 aligns across 8 bases. Germline values: CDR1 SGHVS, CDR2 FQNEAQ. The J segment lost 3 bases and the V segment lost 6 bases, leaving 7 bases of the junction unmatched. This CDR3 is built from 15 residues. CDR3 nucleotides: TGTGCCAGCAGACATAGCGGGACCCACTACAATGAGCAGTTCTTC. Translated: CASRHSGTHYNEQFF.

This clonotype was observed a few times. The CDR3 bases are TGCGCCAGCAGCGCCGCCCCCGTAGCGGGGAGATGGGAGACCCAGTACTTC. This codes for CASSAAPVAGRWETQYF. The chain carries TRBV5-1 and TRBJ2-5, with 8 bases that match TRBD2. Germline CDR1 SGHRS, CDR2 YFSETQ. The junction had 16 bases not matched to a gene; V was cut back by 4 bases and J by 5 bases. The CDR3 runs to 17 residues.

This clonotype was observed a few times. The chain carries TRBV25-1 and TRBJ2-1; D perhaps matches TRBD2 (5 bases). The CDR3 totals 13 residues. Trimming took off 6 bases at V and 7 bases at J, with 13 bases between the two ends. Per germline, CDR1 MGHDK and CDR2 SYGVNS. For the CDR3, the DNA is TGTGCCAGCAGGAATCGGGGTAAAAATGAGCAGTTCTTC. Amino acid sequence: CASRNRGKNEQFF.

This clonotype was seen more than once but under ten times. This sequence joins TRBV5-1 and TRBJ2-7; TRBD2 matches at 11 bases. The CDR3 consists of 16 residues. J was trimmed by 4 bases and V by 0 bases; bases with no gene match: 6. The germline V gene encodes CDR1 SGHRS and CDR2 YFSETQ. The CDR3 protein is CASSLGEGLAAYEQYF. The CDR3 DNA reads TGCGCCAGCAGCTTGGGGGAGGGACTAGCGGCTTACGAGCAGTACTTC.

This clonotype has a handful of counts. The chain joins TRBV7-8 to TRBJ2-1; D possibly corresponds to TRBD1 (6 bases). Germline values: CDR1 SGHVS, CDR2 FQNEAQ. CDR3 length: 16 amino acids. The ends were cut back, 1 base at V and 3 bases at J, with 13 bases in the middle. The CDR3 coding sequence is TGTGCCAGCAGCTTAGTGGCAGGGGAGAGCTACAATGAGCAGTTCTTC. It specifies CASSLVAGESYNEQFF.